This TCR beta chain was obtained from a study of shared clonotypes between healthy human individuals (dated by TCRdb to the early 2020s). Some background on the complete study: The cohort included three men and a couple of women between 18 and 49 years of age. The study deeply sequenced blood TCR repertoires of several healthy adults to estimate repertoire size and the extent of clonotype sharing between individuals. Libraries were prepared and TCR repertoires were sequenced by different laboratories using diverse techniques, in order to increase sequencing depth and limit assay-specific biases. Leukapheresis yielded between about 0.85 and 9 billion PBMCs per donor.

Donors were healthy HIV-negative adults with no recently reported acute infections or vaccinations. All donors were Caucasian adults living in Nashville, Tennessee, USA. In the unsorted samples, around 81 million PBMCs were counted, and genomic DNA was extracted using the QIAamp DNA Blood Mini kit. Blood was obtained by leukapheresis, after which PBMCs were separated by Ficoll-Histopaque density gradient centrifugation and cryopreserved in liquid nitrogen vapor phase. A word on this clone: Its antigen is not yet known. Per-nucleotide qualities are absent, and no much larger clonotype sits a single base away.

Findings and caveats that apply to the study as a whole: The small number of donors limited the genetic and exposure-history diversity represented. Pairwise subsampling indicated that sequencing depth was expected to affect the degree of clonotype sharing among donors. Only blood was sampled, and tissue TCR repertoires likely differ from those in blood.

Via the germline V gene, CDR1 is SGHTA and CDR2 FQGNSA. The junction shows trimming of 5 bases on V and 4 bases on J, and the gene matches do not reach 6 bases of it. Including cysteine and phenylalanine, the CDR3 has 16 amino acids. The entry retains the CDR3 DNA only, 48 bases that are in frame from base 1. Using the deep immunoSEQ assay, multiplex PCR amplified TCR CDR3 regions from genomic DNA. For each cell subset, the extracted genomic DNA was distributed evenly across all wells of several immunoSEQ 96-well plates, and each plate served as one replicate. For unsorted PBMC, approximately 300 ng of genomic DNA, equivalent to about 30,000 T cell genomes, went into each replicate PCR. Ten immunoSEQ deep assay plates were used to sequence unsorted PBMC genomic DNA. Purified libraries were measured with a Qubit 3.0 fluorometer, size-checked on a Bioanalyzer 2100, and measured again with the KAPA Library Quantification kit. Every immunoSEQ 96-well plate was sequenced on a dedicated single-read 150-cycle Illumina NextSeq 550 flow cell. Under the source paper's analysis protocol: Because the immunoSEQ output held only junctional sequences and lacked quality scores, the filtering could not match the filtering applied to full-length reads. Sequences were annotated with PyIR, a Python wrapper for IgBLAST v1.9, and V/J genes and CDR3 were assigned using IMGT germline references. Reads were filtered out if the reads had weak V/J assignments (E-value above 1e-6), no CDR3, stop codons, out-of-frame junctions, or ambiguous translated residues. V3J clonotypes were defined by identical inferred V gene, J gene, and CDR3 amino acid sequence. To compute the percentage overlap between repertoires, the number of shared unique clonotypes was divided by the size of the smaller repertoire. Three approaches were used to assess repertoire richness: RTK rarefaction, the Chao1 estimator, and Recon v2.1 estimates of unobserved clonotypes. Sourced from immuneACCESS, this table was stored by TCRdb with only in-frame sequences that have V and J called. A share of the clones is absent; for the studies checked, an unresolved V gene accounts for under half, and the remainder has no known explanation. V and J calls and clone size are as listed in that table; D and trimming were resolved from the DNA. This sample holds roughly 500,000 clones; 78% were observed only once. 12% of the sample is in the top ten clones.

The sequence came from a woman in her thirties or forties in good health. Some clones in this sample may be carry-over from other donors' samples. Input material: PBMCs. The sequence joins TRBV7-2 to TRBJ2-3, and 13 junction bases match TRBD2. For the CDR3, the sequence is CASSPGLAGASDTQYF. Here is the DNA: TGTGCCAGCAGCCCTGGACTAGCGGGAGCATCAGATACGCAGTATTTT. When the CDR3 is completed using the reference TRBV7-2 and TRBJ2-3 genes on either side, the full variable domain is GAGVSQSPSNKVTEKGKDVELRCDPISGHTALYWYRQSLGQGLEFLIYFQGNSAPDKSGLPSDRFSAERTGGSVSTLTIQRTQQEDSAVYLCASSPGLAGASDTQYFGPGTRLTVL.